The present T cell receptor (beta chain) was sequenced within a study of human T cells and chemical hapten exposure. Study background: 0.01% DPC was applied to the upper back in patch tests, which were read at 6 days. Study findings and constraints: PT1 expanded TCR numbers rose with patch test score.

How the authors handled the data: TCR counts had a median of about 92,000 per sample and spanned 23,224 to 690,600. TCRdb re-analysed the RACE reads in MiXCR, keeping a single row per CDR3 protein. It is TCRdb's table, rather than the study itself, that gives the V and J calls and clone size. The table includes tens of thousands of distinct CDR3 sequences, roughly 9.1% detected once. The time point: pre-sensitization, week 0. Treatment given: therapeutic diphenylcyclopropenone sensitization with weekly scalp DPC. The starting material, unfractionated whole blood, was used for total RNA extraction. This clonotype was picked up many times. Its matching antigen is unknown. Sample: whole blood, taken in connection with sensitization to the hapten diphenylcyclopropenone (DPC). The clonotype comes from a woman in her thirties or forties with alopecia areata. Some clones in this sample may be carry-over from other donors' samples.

In nucleotides, the CDR3 is TGTGCCAGCACTAATGGACGGAATAATTCACCCCTCCACTTT. It codes for CASTNGRNNSPLHF. The rearrangement links TRBV6-5 to TRBJ1-6; D is unresolved. V was trimmed by 7 bases and J by 5 bases, leaving 12 bases between them. The CDR3 has 14 amino acids. CDR1 is MNHEY, CDR2 SVGAGI, per germline.